These 3 T cell receptor beta chains originate from one sample sequenced in a study of beta chain features in type 1 diabetes (dated by TCRdb to the late 2010s). Their specific antigens are unknown. Study-level results and caveats: Type 1 diabetes patients showed a moderate but significant shortening of TCRB CDR3 length in all four CD4+ subsets.

Receptor amplification or capture employed the immunoSEQ multiplex PCR assay. All of the isolated RNA was reverse transcribed with the High Capacity cDNA Reverse Transcription Kit, so expressed TCRB transcripts were sequenced. The table comes from immuneACCESS by way of TCRdb, which keeps in-frame sequences with V and J called. Part of the clones is missing from these tables; in studies checked, under half for an unresolved V gene and the rest for unknown reasons. This sample holds 53,000 or so clones; about 64% were observed only once. Clones ranked in the top ten supply under 0.35% of the sample. Sequenced: stem cell memory CD4+ T cells from blood. Taken with the paper, the label for cell subset or site translates to: stem cell-like memory CD4+ T cells. The receptors come from a woman aged 30 to 39 with type 1 diabetes.

This clone was observed a handful of times. V is TRBV7-9 and J is TRBJ2-1, with unresolved D. V was trimmed by 2 bases and J by 5 bases, leaving 16 bases between them. This CDR3 is 16 amino acids long. The germline V gene encodes CDR1 SEHNR and CDR2 FQNEAQ (reference sequence). The CDR3 region has the DNA TGTGCCAGCAGCTTACCTGGCAGTCTTCAAGACAATGAGCAGTTCTTC. Translation: CASSLPGSLQDNEQFF.

J is TRBJ1-2 and V is TRBV9, with unresolved D. Deletions cut 0 bases from V and 8 bases from J, with 14 bases between. The germline CDR1 and CDR2 sequences are SGDLS and YYNGEE. This CDR3 spans 14 amino acids. CDR3 protein: CASSVVPGSSGYTF. CDR3 DNA: TGTGCCAGCAGCGTAGTGCCGGGGTCTAGCGGCTACACCTTC.

The rearrangement links TRBV5-1 to TRBJ2-2; tentative D call: TRBD1 (6 bases). The CDR3 has 14 amino acids. The germline gives CDR1 SGHRS, CDR2 YFSETQ. The V end was cut by 1 base, the J end by 6 bases, with 10 bases between. CDR3 region: CASSLLQGAGELFF. The CDR3 DNA sequence: TGCGCCAGCAGCTTGCTACAGGGAGCCGGGGAGCTGTTTTTT.